This TCR beta chain was sequenced for a study of T cell responses to AZD1222 COVID-19 vaccine. Background on the study: Second doses that came at about 4 or about 12 weeks were put together. Study-level findings and limits: White British donors predominated, females outnumbered males, and clonal diversity was possibly underestimated.

TCRdb keeps only in-frame clones here, not all; method: immunoSEQ multiplex PCR. The sample includes around 94,000 clones, approximately 88% of them seen just once. Note on this clone: Its cognate antigen is unknown.

This specimen was peripheral blood, taken on day 0 of AZD1222 vaccination. The sequence was obtained from an adult in good health.

CDR3 sequence: CASSRRTGAVRNTIYF. CDR3 in DNA: TGTGCCAGCAGCCGGAGAACAGGGGCCGTAAGAAACACCATATATTTT. This chain uses TRBV14 with TRBJ1-3, with 7 bases that match TRBD1. The germline V gene has CDR1 SGHDN and CDR2 FVKESK. The trim removed 4 bases at V and 5 bases at J, leaving 11 bases unmatched. CDR3 size: 16 residues.